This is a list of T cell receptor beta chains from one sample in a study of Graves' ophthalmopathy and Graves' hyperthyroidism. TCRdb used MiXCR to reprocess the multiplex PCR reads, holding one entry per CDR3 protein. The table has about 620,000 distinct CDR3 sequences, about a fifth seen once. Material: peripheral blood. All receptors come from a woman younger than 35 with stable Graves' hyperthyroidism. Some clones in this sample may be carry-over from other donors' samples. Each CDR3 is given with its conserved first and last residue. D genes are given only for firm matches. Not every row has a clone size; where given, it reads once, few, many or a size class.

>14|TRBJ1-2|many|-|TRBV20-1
CSARDPSGVIGYTF
TGCAGTGCTAGAGACCCCAGCGGGGTAATAGGCTACACCTTC
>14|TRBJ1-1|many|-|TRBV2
CAGTRQGGPTEAFF
TGTGCCGGAACTAGGCAGGGTGGGCCCACTGAAGCTTTCTTT
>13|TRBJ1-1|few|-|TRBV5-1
CASSFTTGSEAFF
TGCGCCAGCAGCTTTACTACGGGCTCTGAAGCTTTCTTT
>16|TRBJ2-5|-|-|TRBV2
CASRNGVQRYQETQYF
TGTGCCAGCAGAAACGGGGTGCAGAGGTACCAAGAGACCCAGTACTTC
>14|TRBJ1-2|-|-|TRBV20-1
CSARDVGGNYGYTF
TGCAGTGCTAGAGACGTGGGGGGGAACTATGGCTACACCTTC
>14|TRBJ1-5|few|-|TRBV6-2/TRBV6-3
CASSIRRSNQPQHF
TGTGCCAGCAGTATCAGGCGGAGCAATCAGCCCCAGCATTTT
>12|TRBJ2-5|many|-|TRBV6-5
CASSYLRETQYF
TGTGCCAGCAGTTATCTAAGGGAGACCCAGTACTTC
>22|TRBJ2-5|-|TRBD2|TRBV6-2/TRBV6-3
CASSYSSPPGLAGVMYQETQYF
TGTGCCAGCAGTTACTCATCCCCCCCCGGACTAGCGGGGGTCATGTACCAAGAGACCCAGTACTTC
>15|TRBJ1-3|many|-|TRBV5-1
CASSFDTGGGNTIYF
TGCGCCAGCAGCTTCGACACAGGAGGTGGAAACACCATATATTTT
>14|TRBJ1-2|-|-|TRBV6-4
CASSEHRAIYGYTF
TGTGCCAGCAGTGAACACAGGGCGATCTATGGCTACACCTTC
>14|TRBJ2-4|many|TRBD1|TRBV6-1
CASEEAGGKNIQYF
TGTGCCAGCGAGGAAGCAGGGGGCAAAAACATTCAGTACTTC
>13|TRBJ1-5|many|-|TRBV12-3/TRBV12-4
CASSSADGGPQHF
TGTGCCAGCAGCTCCGCGGACGGGGGGCCCCAGCATTTT
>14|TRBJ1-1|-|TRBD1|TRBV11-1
CASSSAGGHTEAFF
TGTGCCAGCAGCTCTGCAGGGGGCCACACTGAAGCTTTCTTT
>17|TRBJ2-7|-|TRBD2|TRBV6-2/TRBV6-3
CASSYSRGLAVSYEQYF
TGTGCCAGCAGTTACTCCCGTGGACTAGCGGTCTCCTACGAGCAGTACTTC
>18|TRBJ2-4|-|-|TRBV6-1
CASSGQVGYPLAKNIKYF
TGTGCCAGCAGCGGGCAGGTGGGCTATCCTCTAGCCAAAAACATTAAGTACTTC
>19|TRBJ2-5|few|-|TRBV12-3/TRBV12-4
CASSPIWGGRGHTQETQYF
TGTGCCAGCAGTCCCATCTGGGGGGGGCGCGGTCATACTCAAGAGACCCAGTACTTC
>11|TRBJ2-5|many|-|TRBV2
CASSESPILYF
TGTGCCAGCAGTGAATCGCCCATTCTGTACTTC
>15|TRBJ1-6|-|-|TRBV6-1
CASSRQGRGNSPLHF
TGTGCCAGCAGTCGTCAAGGAAGGGGGAATTCACCCCTCCACTTT